This TCR beta chain was sequenced in a study of T cells expressing NK-cell markers. For the study at large: Eight donors were sequenced, seven testing HCMV-seropositive and one testing seronegative.

Reanalyzing the 5' RACE reads, TCRdb keeps one entry per CDR3 protein, without DNA. The sample has almost 450,000 distinct CDR3 sequences. This TCR came from a woman aged 18-70 years in good health. The sample taken for sequencing was blood T cells: a sorted CD56 or NKG2C T cell subset, CD4+ or CD8+ T cells, or bulk PBMC T cells (not recorded which).

CDR3 sequence reads: CASSEGPAQETQYF. V and J are TRBV6-1 and TRBJ2-5; the TCRdb D gene call, TRBD2, has no DNA to confirm it. The CDR3 covers 14 residues. Germline loops: CDR1 MNHNS, CDR2 SASEGT.